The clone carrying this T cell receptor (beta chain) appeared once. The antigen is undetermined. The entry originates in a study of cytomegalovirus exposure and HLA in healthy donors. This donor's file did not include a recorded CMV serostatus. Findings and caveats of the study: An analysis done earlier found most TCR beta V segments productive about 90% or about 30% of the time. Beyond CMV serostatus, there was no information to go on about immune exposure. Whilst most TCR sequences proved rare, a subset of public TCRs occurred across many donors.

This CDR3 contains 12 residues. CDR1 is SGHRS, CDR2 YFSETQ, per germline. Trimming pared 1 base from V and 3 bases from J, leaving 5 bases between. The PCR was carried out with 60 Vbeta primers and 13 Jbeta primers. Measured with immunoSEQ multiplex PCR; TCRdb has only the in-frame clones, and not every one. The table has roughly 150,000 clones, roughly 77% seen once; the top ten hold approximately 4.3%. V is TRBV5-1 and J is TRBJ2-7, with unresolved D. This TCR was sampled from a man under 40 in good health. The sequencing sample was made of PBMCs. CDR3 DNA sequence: TGCGCCAGCAGCTTGAACAGCTACGAGCAGTACTTC. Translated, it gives CASSLNSYEQYF.